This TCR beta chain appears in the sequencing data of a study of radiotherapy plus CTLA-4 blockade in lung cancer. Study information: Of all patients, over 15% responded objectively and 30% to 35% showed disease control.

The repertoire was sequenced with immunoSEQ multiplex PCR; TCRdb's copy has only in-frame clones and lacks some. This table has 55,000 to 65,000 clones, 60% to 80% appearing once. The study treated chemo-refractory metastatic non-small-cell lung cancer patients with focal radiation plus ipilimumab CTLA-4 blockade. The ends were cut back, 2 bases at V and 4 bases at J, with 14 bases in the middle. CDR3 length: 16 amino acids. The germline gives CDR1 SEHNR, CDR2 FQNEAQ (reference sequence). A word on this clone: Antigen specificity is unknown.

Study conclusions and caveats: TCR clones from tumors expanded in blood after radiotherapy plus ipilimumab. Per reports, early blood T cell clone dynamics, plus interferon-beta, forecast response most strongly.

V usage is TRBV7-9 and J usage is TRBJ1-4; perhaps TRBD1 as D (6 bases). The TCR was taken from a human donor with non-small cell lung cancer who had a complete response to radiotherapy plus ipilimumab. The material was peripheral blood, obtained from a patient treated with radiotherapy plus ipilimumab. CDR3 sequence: CASSLLGGGINEKLFF. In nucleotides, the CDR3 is TGTGCCAGCAGCTTACTCGGCGGGGGCATTAATGAAAAACTGTTTTTT.